The clone carrying this T cell receptor beta chain was observed once. As yet, its antigen is unknown. The length of the CDR3 is 17 residues. The germline gives CDR1 KGHSH, CDR2 LQKENI. Losses at the gene ends were 3 bases for V and 0 bases for J; bases not matched to a gene: 8. This PCR relied on a set of 60 Vbeta primers and 13 Jbeta primers. Authors' processing steps: There were around 78 million unique TCR beta chains by a later count, and 10 million to 12 million of them were shared. Produced via immunoSEQ multiplex PCR; TCRdb's table is partial and in-frame only. V and J calls and clone size are given by that table; D and trimming were obtained from the DNA. This sample has around 130,000 clones, with approximately 82% found just once. These data are taken from a study of cytomegalovirus exposure and HLA in healthy donors. On the study more broadly: In an earlier analysis, almost 120 million unique TCR beta sequences were found from 150 million to 200 million T cells.

Whole-study findings and limits: CMV serostatus stood as the only immune exposure information on hand. A previous analysis found most TCR beta V segments productive roughly 90% or roughly 30% of the time.

This TCR was sampled from a boy between 2 and 10 years old in good health and CMV-seronegative. The sequenced sample was PBMCs. The chain has TRBV18 and TRBJ1-5; 7 bases are a match to TRBD1. The CDR3 nucleotides read TGTGCCAGCTCACCTATCCGGACAGGCGATAGCAATCAGCCCCAGCATTTT. Translating it yields CASSPIRTGDSNQPQHF.